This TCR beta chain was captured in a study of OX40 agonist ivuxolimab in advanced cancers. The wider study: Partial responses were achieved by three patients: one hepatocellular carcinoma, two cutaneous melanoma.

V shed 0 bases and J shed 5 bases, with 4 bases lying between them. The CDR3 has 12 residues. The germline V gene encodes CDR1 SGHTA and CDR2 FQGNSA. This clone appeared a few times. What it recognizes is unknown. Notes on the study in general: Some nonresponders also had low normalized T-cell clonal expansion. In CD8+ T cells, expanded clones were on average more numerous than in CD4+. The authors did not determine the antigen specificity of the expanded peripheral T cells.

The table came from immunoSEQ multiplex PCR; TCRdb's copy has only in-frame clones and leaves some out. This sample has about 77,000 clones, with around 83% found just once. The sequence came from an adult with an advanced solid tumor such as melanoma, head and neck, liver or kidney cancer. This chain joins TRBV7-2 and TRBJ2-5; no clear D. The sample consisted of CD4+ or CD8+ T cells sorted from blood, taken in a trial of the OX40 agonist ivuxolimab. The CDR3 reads CASSLAAETQYF. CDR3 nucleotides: TGTGCCAGCAGCTTAGCGGCGGAGACCCAGTACTTC.